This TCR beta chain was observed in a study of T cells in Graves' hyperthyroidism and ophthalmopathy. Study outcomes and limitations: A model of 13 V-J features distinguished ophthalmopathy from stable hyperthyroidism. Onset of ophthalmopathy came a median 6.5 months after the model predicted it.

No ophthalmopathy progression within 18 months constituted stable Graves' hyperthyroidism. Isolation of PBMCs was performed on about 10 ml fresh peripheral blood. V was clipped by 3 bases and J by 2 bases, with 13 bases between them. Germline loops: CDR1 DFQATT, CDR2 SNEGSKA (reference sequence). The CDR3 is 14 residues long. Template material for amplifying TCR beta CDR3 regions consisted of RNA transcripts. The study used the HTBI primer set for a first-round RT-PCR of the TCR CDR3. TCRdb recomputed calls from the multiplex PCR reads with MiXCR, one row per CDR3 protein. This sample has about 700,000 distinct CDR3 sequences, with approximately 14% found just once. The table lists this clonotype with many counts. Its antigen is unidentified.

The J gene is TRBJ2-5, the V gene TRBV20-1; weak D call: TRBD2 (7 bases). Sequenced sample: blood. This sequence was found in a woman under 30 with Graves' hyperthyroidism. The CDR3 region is CSARGGGQQETQYF. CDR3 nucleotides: TGCAGTGCTAGGGGGGGGGGACAACAAGAGACCCAGTACTTC.